This T cell receptor beta chain originates from a study of cytomegalovirus exposure and HLA in healthy donors. Study outcomes and limitations: As was reported, the classifier diagnosed cytomegalovirus status with high specificity and sensitivity. An analysis was carried out later, and it reportedly showed fewer N-insertions in an Asian-associated ancestry cluster than the approximately 660-donor mean.

60 Vbeta and 13 Jbeta primers were used in PCR. Produced via immunoSEQ multiplex PCR; TCRdb's table is partial and in-frame only. Of 120,000 or so clones listed, roughly 78% are singletons. The CDR3 is 14 amino acids. Details on this clone: Antigen specificity is unknown.

V and J are TRBV21-1 and TRBJ2-3; TRBD1, the table's D call, lacks a check against the DNA. TRBV21-1 is classified as a pseudogene. Sequences were obtained from PBMCs. This sequence was found in a male donor in good health and CMV-seronegative. The CDR3 region has the DNA TGTGCCAGCAGCGGGACAGCTATTCTGGATACGCAGTATTTT. Amino acids: CASSGTAILDTQYF.